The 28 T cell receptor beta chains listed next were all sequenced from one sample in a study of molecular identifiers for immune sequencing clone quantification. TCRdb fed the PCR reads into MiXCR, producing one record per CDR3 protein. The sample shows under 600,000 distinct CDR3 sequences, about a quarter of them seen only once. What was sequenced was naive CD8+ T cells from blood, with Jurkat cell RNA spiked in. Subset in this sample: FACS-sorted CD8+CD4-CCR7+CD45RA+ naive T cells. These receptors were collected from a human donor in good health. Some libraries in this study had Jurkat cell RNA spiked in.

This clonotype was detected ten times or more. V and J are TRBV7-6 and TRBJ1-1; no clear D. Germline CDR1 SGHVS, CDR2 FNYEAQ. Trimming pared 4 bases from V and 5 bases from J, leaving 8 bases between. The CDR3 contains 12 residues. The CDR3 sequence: CASSSYGTEAFF. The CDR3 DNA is TGTGCCAGCAGCTCCTACGGGACTGAAGCTTTCTTT.

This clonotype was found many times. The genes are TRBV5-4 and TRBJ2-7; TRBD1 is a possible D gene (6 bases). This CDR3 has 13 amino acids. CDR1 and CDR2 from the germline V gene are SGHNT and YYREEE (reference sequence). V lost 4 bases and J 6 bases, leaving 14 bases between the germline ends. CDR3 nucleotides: TGTGCCAGCAGCAGCCACAGGGCTGGCGAGCAGTACTTC. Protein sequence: CASSSHRAGEQYF. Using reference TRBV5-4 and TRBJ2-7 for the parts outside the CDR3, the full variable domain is ETGVTQSPTHLIKTRGQQVTLRCSSQSGHNTVSWYQQALGQGPQFIFQYYREEENGRGNFPPRFSGLQFPNYSSELNVNALELDDSALYLCASSSHRAGEQYFGPGTRLTVT.

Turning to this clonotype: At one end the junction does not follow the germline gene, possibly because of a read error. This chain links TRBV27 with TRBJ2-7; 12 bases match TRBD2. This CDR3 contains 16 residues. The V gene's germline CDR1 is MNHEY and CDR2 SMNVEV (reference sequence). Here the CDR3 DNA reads TGTGCCAGCAGTTTATCGACTAGCGGGAGCCCTTACGAGCGGTACTTC. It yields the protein CASSLSTSGSPYERYF.

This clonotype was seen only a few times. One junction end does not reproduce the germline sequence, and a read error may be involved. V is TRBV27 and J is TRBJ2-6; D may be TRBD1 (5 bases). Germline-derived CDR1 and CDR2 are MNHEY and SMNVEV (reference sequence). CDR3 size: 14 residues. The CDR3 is CASSSSPGANALTF. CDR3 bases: TGTGCCAGCAGTTCTTCTCCTGGGGCCAACGCCCTGACTTTC.

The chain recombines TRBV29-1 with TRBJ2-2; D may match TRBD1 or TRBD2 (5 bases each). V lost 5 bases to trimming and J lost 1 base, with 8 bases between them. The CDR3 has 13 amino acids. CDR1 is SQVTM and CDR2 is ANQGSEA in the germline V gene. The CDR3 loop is CSVWDGNTGELFF. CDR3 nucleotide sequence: TGCAGCGTTTGGGACGGGAACACCGGGGAGCTGTTTTTT.

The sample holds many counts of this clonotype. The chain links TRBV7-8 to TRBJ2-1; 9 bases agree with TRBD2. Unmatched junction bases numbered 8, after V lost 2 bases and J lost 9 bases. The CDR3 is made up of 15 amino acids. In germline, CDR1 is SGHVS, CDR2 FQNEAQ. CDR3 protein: CASSLISSGEGEQFF. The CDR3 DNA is TGTGCCAGCAGCTTAATATCTAGCGGGGAGGGTGAGCAGTTCTTC.

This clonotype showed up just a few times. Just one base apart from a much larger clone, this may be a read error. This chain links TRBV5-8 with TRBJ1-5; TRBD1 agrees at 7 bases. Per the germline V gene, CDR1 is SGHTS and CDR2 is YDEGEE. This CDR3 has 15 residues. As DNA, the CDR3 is TGTGCCGGCAGCTGGGGGGACAGCAGCAATCAGCCCCAGCATTTT. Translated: CAGSWGDSSNQPQHF.

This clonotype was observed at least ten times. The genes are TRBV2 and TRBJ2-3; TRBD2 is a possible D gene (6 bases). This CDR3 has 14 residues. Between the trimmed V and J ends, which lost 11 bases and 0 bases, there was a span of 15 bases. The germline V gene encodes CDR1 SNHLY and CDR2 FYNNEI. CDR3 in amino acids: CACTSAGSTDTQYF. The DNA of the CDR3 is TGTGCCTGTACTTCCGCGGGGAGCACAGATACGCAGTATTTT.

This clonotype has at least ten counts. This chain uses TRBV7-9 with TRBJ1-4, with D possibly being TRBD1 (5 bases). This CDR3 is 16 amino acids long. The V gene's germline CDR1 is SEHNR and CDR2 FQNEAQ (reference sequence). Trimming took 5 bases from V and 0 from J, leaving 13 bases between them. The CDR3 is CASSPGTLATNEKLFF. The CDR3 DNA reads TGTGCCAGCAGCCCTGGGACGCTTGCAACTAATGAAAAACTGTTTTTT.

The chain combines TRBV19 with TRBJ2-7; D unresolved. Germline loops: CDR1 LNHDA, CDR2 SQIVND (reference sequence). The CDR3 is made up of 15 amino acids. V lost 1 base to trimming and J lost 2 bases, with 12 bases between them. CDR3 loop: CASSIGRGRPYEQYF. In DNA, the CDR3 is TGTGCCAGTAGTATAGGTCGTGGCCGACCCTACGAGCAGTACTTC.

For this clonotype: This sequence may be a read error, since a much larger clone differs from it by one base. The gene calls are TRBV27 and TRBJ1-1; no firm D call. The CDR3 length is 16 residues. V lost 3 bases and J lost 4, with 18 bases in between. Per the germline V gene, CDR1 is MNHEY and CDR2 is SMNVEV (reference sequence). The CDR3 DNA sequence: TGTGCCAGCAGTTTTCGAAAACCTAGGCCGTTCACTGAAGCTTTCTTT. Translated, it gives CASSFRKPRPFTEAFF.

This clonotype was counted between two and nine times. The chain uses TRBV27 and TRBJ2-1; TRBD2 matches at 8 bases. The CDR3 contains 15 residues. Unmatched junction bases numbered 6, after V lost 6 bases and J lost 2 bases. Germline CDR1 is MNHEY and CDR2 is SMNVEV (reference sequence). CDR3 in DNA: TGTGCCAGCAGCCAAAGCGGGAGCGCCTACAATGAGCAGTTCTTC. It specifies CASSQSGSAYNEQFF.

In nucleotides, the CDR3 is TGCAGCGTTGAAGGACCCGACTTCGCGTTTTTT. The encoded protein is CSVEGPDFAFF. V usage is TRBV29-1 and J usage is TRBJ1-4; D gene ambiguous. CDR3 length: 11 residues. V shed 1 base and J shed 16 bases, with 13 bases lying between them. CDR1 SQVTM and CDR2 ANQGSEA come from the germline V gene. Full variable domain (remainder filled in from reference TRBV29-1 and TRBJ1-4): SAVISQKPSRDICQRGTSLTIQCQVDSQVTMMFWYRQQPGQSLTLIATANQGSEATYESGFVIDKFPISRPNLTFSTLTVSNMSPEDSSIYLCSVEGPDFAFFGSGTQLSVL.

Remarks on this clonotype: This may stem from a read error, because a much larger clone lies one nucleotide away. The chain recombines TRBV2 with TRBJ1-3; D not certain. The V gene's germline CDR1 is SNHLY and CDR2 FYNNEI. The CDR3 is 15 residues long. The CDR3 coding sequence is TGTGCCAGCAGCACTGACGGGAGCTCTAGAAACACCATATATTTT. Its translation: CASSTDGSSRNTIYF.

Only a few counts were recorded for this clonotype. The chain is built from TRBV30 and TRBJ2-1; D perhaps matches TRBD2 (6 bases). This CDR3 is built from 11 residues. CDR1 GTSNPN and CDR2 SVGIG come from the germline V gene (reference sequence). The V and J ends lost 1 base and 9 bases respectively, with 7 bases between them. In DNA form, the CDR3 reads TGTGCCTGGAGTGGAGCGGGTGAGCAGTTCTTC. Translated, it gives CAWSGAGEQFF.

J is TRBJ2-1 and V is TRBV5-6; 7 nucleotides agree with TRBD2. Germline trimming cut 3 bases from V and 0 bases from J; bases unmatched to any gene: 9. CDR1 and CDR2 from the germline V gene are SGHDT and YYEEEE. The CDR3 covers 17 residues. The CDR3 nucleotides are TGTGCCAGCAGCTCCGGGACTAACGTTTCCTCCTACAATGAGCAGTTCTTC. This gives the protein CASSSGTNVSSYNEQFF.

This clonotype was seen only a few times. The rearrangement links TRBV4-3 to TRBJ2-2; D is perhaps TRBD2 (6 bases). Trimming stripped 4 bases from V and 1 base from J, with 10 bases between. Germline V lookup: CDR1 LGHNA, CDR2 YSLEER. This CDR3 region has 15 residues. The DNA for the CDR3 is TGCGCCAGCAGCCGGGAGGCGAGGAACACCGGGGAGCTGTTTTTT. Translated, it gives CASSREARNTGELFF.

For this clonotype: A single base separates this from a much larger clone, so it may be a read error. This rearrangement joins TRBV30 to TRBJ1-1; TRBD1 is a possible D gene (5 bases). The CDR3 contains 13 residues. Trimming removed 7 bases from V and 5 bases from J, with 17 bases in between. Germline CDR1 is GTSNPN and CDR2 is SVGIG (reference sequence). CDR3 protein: CASEDGARTEAFF. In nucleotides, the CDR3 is TGTGCCTCCGAGGACGGGGCTAGGACTGAAGCTTTCTTT.

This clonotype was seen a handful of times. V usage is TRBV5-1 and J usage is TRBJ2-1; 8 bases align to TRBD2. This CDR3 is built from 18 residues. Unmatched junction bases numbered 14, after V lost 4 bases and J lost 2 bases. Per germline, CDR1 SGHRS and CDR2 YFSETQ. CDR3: CASSPEGPSGSPYNEQFF. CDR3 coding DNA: TGCGCCAGCAGCCCGGAGGGCCCCAGCGGGAGTCCCTACAATGAGCAGTTCTTC.

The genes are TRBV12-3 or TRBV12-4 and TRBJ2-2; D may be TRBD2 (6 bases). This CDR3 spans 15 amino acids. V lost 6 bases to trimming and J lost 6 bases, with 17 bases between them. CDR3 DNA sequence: TGTGCCAGCAGCCCTTGGCAGGGAGGTCCCGGGGAGCTGTTTTTT. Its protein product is CASSPWQGGPGELFF.

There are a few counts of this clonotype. CDR3 residues: CASSQGRDRAAFF. The CDR3 DNA sequence: TGCGCCAGCAGCCAAGGGAGGGACAGGGCAGCTTTCTTT. J is TRBJ1-1 and V is TRBV4-1; 9 bases agree with TRBD1. CDR1 is MGHRA, CDR2 YSYEKL, per germline. The CDR3 runs to 13 residues. With 1 base clipped from V and 10 bases from J, the junction kept 4 bases outside the gene matches.

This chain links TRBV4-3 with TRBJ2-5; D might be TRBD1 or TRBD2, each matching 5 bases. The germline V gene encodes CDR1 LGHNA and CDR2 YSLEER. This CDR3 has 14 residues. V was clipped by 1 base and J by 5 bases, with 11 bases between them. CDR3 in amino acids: CASSQVFREETQYF. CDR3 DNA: TGCGCCAGCAGCCAAGTATTCAGGGAGGAGACCCAGTACTTC.

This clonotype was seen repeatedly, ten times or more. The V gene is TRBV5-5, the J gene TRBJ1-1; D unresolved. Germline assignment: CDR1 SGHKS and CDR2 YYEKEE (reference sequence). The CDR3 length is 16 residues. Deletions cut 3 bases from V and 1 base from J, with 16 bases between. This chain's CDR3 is CASSWLGAVPNTEAFF. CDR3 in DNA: TGTGCCAGCAGCTGGTTGGGCGCAGTTCCGAACACTGAAGCTTTCTTT.

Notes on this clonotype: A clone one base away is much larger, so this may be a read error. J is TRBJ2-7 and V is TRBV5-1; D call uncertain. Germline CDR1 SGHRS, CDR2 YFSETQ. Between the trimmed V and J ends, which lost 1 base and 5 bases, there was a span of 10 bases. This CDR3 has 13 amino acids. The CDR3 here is CASSLISANEQYF. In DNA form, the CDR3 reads TGCGCCAGCAGCTTGATTTCCGCAAACGAGCAGTACTTC.

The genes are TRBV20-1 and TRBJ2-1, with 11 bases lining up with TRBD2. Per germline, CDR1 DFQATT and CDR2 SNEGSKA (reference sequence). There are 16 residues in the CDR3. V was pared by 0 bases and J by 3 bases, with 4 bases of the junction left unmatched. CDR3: CSARDVGTSGYNEQFF. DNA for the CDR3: TGCAGTGCTAGAGATGTAGGGACTAGCGGCTACAATGAGCAGTTCTTC.

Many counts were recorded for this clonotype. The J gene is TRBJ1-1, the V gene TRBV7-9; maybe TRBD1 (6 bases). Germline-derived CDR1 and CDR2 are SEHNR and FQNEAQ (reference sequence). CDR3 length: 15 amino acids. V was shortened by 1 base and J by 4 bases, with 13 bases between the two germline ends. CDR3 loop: CASSLDGQGFTEAFF. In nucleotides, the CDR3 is TGTGCCAGCAGCTTAGATGGCCAGGGGTTCACTGAAGCTTTCTTT.

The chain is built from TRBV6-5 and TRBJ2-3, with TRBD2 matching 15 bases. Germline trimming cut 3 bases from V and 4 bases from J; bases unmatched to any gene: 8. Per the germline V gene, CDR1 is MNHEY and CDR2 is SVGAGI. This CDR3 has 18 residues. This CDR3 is CASSYGLAGGPAADTQYF. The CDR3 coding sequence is TGTGCCAGCAGTTATGGACTAGCGGGAGGGCCTGCGGCAGATACGCAGTATTTT.

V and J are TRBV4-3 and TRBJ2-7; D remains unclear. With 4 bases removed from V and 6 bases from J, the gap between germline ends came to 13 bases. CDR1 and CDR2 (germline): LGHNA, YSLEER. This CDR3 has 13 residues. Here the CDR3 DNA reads TGCGCCAGCAGCCCAAGAAAATGGGGCGAGCAGTACTTC. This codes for CASSPRKWGEQYF.